This TCR beta chain was sequenced for a study of cytomegalovirus exposure and HLA in healthy donors. Whole-study results and caveats: Being productive about 87% or about 30% of the time was typical of most TCR beta V segments in an earlier analysis. Presence/absence analyses rested on an assumption that sequencing depth was roughly uniform across donors.

PCR primers comprised 60 Vbeta and 13 Jbeta primers. Here immunoSEQ multiplex PCR was the method, and the copy in TCRdb shows in-frame clones only, minus some. The top ten clones hold 5.1% of a sample with 110,000 to 150,000 clones, approximately 80% of them seen once. Germline V gives CDR1 SGDLS, CDR2 YYNGEE. CDR3 length: 15 residues. V lost 4 bases to trimming and J lost 10 bases, with 22 bases between them. As for this clone: Its antigen is not identified.

The sequencing input was PBMCs. This sequence joins TRBV9 and TRBJ2-3; weak D call: TRBD2 (5 bases). The clonotype originates from a male donor in good health and CMV-seronegative. CDR3 nucleotides: TGTGCCAGCAGCTTTGCCTCGGACTCCCCGCTAGCGCAGTATTTT. Protein product: CASSFASDSPLAQYF. Combining the CDR3 with reference TRBV9 and TRBJ2-3 gives the whole variable domain DSGVTQTPKHLITATGQRVTLRCSPRSGDLSVYWYQQSLDQGLQFLIQYYNGEERAKGNILERFSAQQFPDLHSELNLSSLELGDSALYFCASSFASDSPLAQYFGPGTRLTVL.